This TCR beta chain was captured in a study of blood T cell repertoires in COVID-19. Study context: The United States, Italy and Spain were the sources of the acute and convalescent COVID-19 samples. Sources were T cells, B-cell-depleted T cells, or PBMCs; the material itself was cDNA or gDNA.

Sequencing was performed with immunoSEQ multiplex PCR; in TCRdb, only in-frame clones are kept and a portion is missing. This table has around 120,000 clones, 85% to 90% appearing once. Trimming stripped 9 bases from V and 5 bases from J, with 17 bases between. This CDR3 region has 13 residues. From germline, CDR1 is SGHRS and CDR2 YFSETQ. The V and J genes are TRBV5-1 and TRBJ2-5, with D perhaps assigned TRBD1 or TRBD2 (7 bases each). The source of this sequence is a woman aged 65 to 85 with acute or convalescent COVID-19. The sequenced material came from peripheral blood. CDR3 region: CATRQGGMETQYF. CDR3 sequence (DNA): TGCGCCACCAGACAGGGAGGGATGGAGACCCAGTACTTC.